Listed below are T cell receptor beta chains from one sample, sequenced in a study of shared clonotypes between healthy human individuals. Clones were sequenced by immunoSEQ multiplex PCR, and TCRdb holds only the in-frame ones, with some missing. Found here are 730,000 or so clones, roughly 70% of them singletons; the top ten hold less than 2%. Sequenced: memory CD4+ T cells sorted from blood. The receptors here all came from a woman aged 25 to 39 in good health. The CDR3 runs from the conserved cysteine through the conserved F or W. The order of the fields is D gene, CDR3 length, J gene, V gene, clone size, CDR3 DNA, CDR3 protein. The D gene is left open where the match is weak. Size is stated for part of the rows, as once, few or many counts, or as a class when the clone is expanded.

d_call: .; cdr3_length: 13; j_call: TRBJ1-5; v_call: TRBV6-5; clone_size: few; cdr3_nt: TGTGCCACACGTGAGGGGCGCGGTCAGCCCCAGCATTTT; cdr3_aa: CATREGRGQPQHF
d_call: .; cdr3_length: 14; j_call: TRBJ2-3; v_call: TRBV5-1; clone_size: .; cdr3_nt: TGCGCCAGCAGCTTCGGGGTCCGTGGGGATACGCAGTATTTT; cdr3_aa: CASSFGVRGDTQYF
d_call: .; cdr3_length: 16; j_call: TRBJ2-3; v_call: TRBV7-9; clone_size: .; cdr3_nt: TGTGCCAGCAGCGTAAGGGACGGCTCTAGCACAGATACGCAGTATTTT; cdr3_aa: CASSVRDGSSTDTQYF
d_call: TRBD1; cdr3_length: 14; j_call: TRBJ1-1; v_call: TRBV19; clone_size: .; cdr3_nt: TGTGCCAGTGGCACAGGGGGGACGAACACTGAAGCTTTCTTT; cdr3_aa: CASGTGGTNTEAFF
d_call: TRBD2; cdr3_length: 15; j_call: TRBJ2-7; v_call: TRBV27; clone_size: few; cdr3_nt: TGTGCCAGCAGTTTTGGCTCCGCGGGAGCCTACGAGCAGTACTTC; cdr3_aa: CASSFGSAGAYEQYF
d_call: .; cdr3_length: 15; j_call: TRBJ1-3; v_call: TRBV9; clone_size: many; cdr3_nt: TGTGCCAGCAGCGTCTTTGATGGGGCTGGAAACACCATATATTTT; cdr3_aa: CASSVFDGAGNTIYF
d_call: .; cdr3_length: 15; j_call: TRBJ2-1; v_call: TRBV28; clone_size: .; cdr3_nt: TGTGCCAGCAGTCCGACCCCTGGTTGGTACAATGAGCAGTTCTTC; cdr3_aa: CASSPTPGWYNEQFF
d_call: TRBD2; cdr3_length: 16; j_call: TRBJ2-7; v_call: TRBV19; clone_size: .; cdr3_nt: TGTGCCAGACCCTTATTTTGTACCGGCGGGAGATACGAGCAGTACTTC; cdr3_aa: CARPLFCTGGRYEQYF
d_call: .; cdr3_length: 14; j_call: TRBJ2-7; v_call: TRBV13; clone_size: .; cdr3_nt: TGTGCCAGCAGCTCCTTAGACAGTCCCTACGAGCAGTACTTC; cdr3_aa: CASSSLDSPYEQYF
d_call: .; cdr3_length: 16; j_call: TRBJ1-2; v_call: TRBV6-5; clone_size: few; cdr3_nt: TGTGCCAGCAGTTACTTCGGGACGGTCGAGGAGGGTGGCTACACCTTC; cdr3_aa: CASSYFGTVEEGGYTF
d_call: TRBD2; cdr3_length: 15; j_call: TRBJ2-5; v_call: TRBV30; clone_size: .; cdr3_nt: TGTGCCTGGAGTACTAGCGGGAACCCCCGAGAGACCCAGTACTTC; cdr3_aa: CAWSTSGNPRETQYF
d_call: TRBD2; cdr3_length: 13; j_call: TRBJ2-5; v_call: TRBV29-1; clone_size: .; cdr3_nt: TGCAGCGTTGAAAGTGTTAGCGGGGAGACCCAGTACTTC; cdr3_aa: CSVESVSGETQYF
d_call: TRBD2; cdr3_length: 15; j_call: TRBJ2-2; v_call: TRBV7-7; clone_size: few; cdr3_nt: TGTGCCAGCAGTTATCTAGCGGGGAACACCGGGGAGCTGTTTTTT; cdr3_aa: CASSYLAGNTGELFF
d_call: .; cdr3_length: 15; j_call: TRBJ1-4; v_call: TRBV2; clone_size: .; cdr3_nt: TGTGCCAGCGGGCTTAAGACCTCAACTAATGAAAAACTGTTTTTT; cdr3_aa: CASGLKTSTNEKLFF
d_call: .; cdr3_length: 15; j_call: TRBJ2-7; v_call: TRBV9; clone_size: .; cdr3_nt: TGTGCCAGCAGCTATGGGGACTTGAGCTCCTACGAGCAGTACTTC; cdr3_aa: CASSYGDLSSYEQYF
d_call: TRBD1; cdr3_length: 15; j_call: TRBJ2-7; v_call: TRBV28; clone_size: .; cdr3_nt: TGTGCCAGCAGCACGACCGGGACAGGGCTCGCCGAGCAGTACTTC; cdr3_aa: CASSTTGTGLAEQYF
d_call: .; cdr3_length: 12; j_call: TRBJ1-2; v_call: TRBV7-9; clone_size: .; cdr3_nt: TGTGCCAGCAGTTCAGGGGTAGGCGGCTACACCTTC; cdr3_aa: CASSSGVGGYTF
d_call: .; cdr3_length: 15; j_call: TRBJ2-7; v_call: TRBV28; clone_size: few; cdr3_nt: TGTGCCAGCAGTTCTCCGGGACACCAGCGGTCCGAGCAGTACTTC; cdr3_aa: CASSSPGHQRSEQYF
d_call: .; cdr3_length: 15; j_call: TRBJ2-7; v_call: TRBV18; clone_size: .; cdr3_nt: TGTGCCAGTTCCGCGGGGCCTAGCCCAACCTACGAGCAGTACTTC; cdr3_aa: CASSAGPSPTYEQYF
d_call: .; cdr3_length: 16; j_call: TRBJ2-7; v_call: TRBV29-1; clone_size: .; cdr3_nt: TGCAGCGTTGAAGAGAAAAAGCGGGGCATAGGGGGCGAGCAGTACTTC; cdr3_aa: CSVEEKKRGIGGEQYF
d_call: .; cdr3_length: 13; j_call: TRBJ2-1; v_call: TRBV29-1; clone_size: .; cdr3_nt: TGCAGCGCTAACCTAGAAATGTACAATGAGCAGTTCTTC; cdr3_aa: CSANLEMYNEQFF
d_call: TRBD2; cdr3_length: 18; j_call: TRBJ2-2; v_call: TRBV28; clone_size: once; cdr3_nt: TGTGCCAGCAGTCCCGGGACTAGCGGGAGGGCCCGAACCGGGGAGCTGTTTTTT; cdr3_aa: CASSPGTSGRARTGELFF
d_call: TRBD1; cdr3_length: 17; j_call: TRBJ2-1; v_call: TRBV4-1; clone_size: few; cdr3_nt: TGCGCCAGCAGCCCCAACCCGGGACAGGCTACAATCCGTGAGCAGTTCTTC; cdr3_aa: CASSPNPGQATIREQFF
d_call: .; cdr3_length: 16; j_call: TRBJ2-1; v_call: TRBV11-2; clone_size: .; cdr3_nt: TGTGCCAGCAGCTCTCCCAGGGGAGGGAGTGTGAATGAGCAGTTCTTC; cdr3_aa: CASSSPRGGSVNEQFF
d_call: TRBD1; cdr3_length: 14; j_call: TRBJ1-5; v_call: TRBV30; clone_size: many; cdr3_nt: TGTGCCTGGAGGGGGACAGGGAGTCATCAGCCCCAGCATTTT; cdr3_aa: CAWRGTGSHQPQHF
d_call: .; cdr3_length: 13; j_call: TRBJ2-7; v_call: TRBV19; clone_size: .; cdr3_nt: TGTGCCAGTAGCCTGGGCAGTAACTACGAGCAGTACTTC; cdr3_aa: CASSLGSNYEQYF
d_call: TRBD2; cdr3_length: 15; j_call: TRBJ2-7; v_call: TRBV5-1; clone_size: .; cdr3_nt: TGCGCCAGCAGCTTGGAACTAGCGGCCTCCTACGAGCAGTACTTC; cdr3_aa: CASSLELAASYEQYF
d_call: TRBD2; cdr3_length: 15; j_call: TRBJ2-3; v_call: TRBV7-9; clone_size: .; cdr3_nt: TGTGCCAGCGGGTCGGCGGGAGACCTCACAGATACGCAGTATTTT; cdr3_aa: CASGSAGDLTDTQYF